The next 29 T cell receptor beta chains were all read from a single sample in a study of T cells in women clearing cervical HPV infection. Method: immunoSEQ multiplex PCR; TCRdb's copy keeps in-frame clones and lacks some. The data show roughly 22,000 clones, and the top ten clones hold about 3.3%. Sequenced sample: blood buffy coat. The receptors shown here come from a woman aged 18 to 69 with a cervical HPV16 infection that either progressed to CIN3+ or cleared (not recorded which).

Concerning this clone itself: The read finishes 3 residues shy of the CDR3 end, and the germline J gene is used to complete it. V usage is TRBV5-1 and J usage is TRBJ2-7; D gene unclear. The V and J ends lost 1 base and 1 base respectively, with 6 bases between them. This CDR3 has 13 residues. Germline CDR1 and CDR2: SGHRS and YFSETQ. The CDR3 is CASSLNPSYEQYF. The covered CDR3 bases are TGCGCCAGCAGCTTGAATCCTTCCTACGAG.

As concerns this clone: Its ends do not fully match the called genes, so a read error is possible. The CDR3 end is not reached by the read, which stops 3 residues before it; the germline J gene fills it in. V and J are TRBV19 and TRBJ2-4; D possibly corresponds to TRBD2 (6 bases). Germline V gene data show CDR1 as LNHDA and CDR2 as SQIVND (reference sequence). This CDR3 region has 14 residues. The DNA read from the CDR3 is TGTGCCAGTACTATACCGGGGGACAAAAACATT. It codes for CASTIPGDKNI. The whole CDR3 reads CASTIPGDKNIQYF.

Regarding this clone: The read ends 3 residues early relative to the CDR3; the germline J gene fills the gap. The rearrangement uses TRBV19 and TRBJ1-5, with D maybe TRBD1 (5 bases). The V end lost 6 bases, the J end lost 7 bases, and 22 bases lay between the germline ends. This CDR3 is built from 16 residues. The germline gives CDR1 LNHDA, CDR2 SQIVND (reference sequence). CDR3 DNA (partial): TGTGCCAGTAGCCTCAGGGTTACCACCCGGGAACAGCCC. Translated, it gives CASSLRVTTREQP. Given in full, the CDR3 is CASSLRVTTREQPQHF.

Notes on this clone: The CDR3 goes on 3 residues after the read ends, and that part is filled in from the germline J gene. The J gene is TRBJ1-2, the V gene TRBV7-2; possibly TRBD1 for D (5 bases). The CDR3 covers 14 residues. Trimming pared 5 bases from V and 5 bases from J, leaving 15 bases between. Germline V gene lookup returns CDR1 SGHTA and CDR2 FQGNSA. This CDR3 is CASSPQGGAYGYTF. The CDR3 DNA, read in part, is TGTGCCAGCAGCCCCCAGGGCGGGGCGTATGGC.

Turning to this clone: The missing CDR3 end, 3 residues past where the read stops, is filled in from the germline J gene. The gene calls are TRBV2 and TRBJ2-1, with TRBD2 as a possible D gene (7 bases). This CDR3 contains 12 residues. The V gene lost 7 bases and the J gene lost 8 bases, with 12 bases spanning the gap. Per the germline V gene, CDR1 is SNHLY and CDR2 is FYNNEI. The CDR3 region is CASKGEGHEQFF. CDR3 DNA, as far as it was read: TGTGCCAGCAAGGGGGAGGGCCATGAG.

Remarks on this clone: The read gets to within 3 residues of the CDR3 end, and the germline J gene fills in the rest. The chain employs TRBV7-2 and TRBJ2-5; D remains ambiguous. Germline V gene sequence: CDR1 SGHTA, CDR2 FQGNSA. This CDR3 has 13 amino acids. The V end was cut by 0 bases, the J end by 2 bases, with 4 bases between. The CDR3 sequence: CASSLAAQETQYF. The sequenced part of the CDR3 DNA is TGTGCCAGCAGCTTAGCTGCGCAAGAGACC.

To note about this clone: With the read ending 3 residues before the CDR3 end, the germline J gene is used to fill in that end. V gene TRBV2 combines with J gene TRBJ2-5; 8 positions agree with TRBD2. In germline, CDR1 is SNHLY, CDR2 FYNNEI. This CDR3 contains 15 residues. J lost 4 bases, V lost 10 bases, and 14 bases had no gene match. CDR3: CATVEAGVGGETQYF. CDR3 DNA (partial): TGTGCCACGGTTGAAGCGGGAGTAGGAGGAGAGACC. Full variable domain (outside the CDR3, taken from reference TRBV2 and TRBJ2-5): EPEVTQTPSHQVTQMGQEVILRCVPISNHLYFYWYRQILGQKVEFLVSFYNNEISEKSEIFDDQFSVERPDGSNFTLKIRSTKLEDSAMYFCATVEAGVGGETQYFGPGTRLLVL.

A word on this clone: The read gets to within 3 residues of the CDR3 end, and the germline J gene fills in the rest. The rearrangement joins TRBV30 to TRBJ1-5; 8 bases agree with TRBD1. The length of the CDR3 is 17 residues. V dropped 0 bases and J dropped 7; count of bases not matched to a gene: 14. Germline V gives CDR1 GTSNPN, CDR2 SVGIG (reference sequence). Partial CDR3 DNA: TGTGCCTGGAGTGTGGGATTCTATGGACAGGGTGGGCAGCCC. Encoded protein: CAWSVGFYGQGGQP. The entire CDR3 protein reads CAWSVGFYGQGGQPQHF.

CDR3 bases read: TGCAGTGCTAGGCGGGCGGGAAACGACAGGGGGGTCTATACG. Amino acids: CSARRAGNDRGVYT. The full-length CDR3 reads as CSARRAGNDRGVYTQYF. The chain combines TRBV20-1 with TRBJ2-3; 9 bases match TRBD1. Read data end 3 residues before the CDR3 end; the end is taken from the germline J gene. The CDR3 is made up of 17 amino acids. V trimming: 3 bases; J trimming: 7 bases; junction bases outside the gene matches: 17. From germline, CDR1 is DFQATT and CDR2 SNEGSKA (reference sequence).

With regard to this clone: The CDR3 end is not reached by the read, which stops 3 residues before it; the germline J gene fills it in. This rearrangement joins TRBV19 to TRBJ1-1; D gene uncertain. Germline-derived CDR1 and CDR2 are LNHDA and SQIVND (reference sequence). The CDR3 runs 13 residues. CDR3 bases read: TGTGCCAGTAGTGTTCAGGTACGGAGGGAA. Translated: CASSVQVRRE. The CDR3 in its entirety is CASSVQVRREAFF.

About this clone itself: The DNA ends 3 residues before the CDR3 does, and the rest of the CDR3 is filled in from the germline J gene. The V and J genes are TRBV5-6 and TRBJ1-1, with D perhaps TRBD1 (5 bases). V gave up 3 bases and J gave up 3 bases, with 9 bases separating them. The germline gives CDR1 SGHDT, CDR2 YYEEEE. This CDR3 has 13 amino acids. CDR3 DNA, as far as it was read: TGTGCCAGCAGCTCCGAGGGGTACACTGAA. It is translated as CASSSEGYTE. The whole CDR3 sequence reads CASSSEGYTEAFF.

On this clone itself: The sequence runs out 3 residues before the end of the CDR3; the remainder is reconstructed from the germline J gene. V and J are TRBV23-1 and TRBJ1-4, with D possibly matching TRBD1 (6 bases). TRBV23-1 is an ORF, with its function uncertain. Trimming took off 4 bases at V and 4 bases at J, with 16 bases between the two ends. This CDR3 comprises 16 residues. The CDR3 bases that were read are TGCGCCAGCAGTCGGTTGGACAGTCCCTTTAATGAAAAA. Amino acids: CASSRLDSPFNEK. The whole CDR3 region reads CASSRLDSPFNEKLFF.

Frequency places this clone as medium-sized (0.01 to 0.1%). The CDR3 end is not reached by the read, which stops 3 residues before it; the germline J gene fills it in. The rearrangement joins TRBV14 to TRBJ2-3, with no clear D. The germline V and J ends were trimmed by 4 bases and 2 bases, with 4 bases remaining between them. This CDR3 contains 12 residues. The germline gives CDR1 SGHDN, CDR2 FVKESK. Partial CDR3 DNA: TGTGCCAGCAGCCCATTCACAGATACG. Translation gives CASSPFTDT. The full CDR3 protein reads CASSPFTDTQYF.

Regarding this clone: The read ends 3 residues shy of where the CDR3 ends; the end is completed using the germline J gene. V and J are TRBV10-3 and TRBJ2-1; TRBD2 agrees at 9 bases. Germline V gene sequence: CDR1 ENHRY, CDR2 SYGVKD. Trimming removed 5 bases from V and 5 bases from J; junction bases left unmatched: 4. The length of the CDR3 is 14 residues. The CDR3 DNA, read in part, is TGTGCCATCAGTCTAGCGGGACTGGACAATGAG. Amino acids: CAISLAGLDNE. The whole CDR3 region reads CAISLAGLDNEQFF.

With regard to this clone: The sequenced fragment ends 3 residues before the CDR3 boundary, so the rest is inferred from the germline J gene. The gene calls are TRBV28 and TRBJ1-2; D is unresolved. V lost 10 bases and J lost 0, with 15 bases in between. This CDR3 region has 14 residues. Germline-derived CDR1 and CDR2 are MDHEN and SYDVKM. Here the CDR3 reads CATLQPHPNYGYTF. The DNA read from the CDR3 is TGTGCCACTTTACAGCCCCACCCTAACTATGGC.

The part of the CDR3 DNA that was read is TGTGCCAGCAGCGAGGGGAACAATCAGCCC. Its translation is CASSEGNNQP. The whole CDR3 sequence is CASSEGNNQPQHF. The rearrangement links TRBV7-9 to TRBJ1-5, with D possibly TRBD1 on 5 matching bases. The sequence runs out 3 residues before the end of the CDR3; the remainder is reconstructed from the germline J gene. The length of the CDR3 is 13 residues. The germline V gene has CDR1 SEHNR and CDR2 FQNEAQ (reference sequence). The V and J ends lost 5 bases and 3 bases respectively, with 8 bases between them.

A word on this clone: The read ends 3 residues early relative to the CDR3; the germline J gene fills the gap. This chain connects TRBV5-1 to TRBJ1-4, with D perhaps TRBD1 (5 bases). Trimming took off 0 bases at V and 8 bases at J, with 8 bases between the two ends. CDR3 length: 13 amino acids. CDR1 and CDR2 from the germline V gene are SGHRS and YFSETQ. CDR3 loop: CASSLGGGEKLFF. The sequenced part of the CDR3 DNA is TGCGCCAGCAGCTTGGGGGGGGGAGAAAAA.

CDR3 loop: CASSPPWAGVYNEQFF. The sequenced part of the CDR3 DNA is TGTGCCAGCAGTCCCCCGTGGGCGGGAGTGTACAATGAG. The genes are TRBV28 and TRBJ2-1; TRBD2 aligns across 7 bases. Read sequence stops 3 residues before the CDR3 end, and the germline J gene provides the missing end. With V trimmed by 5 bases and J by 4 bases, 11 bases remained unmatched. The CDR3 is 16 residues long. Germline V gene data show CDR1 as MDHEN and CDR2 as SYDVKM.

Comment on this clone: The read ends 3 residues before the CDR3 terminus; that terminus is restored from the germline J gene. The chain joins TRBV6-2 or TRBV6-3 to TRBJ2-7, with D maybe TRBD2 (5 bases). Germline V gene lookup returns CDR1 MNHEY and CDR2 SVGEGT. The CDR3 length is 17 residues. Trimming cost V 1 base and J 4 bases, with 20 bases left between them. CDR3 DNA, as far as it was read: TGTGCCAGCAGTTACTACCTGGACTGGAGGCCCTATTACGAG. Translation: CASSYYLDWRPYYE. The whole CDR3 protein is CASSYYLDWRPYYEQYF.

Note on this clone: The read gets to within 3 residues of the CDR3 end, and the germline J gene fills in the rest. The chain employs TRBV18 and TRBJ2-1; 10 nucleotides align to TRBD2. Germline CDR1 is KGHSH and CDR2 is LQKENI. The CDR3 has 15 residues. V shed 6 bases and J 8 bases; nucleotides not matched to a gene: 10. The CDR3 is CASSREASGSDEQFF. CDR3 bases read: TGTGCCAGCTCCCGAGAGGCTAGCGGGAGTGATGAG.

The CDR3 spells CASSLRDIFLSYNEQFF. The CDR3 DNA, read in part, is TGTGCCAGCAGCTTACGGGACATCTTCCTATCCTACAATGAG. The chain combines TRBV7-8 with TRBJ2-1, with D possibly being TRBD1 (6 bases). The read terminates 3 residues ahead of where the CDR3 ends, so the germline J gene completes it. Per the germline V gene, CDR1 is SGHVS and CDR2 is FQNEAQ. V shed 2 bases and J shed 1 base, with 15 bases lying between them. The CDR3 is made up of 17 amino acids.

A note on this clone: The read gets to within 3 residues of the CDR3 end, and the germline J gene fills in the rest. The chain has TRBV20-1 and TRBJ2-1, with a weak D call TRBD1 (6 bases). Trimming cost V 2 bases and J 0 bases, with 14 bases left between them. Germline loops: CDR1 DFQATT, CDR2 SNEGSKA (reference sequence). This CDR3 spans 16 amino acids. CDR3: CSARLYRESSYNEQFF. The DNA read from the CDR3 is TGCAGTGCTAGATTATACAGGGAAAGCTCCTACAATGAG.

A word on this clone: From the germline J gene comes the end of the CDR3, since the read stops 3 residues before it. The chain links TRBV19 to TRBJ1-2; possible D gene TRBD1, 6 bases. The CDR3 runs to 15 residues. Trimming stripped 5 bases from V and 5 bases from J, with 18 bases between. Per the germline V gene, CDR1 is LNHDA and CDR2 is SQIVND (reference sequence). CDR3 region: CASSASTGRGYGYTF. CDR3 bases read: TGTGCCAGTAGTGCCTCGACAGGCCGCGGGTATGGC.

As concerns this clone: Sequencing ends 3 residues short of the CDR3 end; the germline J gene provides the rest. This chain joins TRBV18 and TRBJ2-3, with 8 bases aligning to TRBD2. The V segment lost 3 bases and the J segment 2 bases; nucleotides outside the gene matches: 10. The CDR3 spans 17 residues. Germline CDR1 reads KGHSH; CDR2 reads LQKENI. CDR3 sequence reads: CASSPGLAGGSTDTQYF. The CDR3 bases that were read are TGTGCCAGCTCACCGGGGTTGGCGGGAGGCTCCACAGATACG.

The CDR3 here is CASSRDSYNEQFF. Incomplete CDR3 DNA: TGCGCCAGCAGCCGCGATTCCTACAATGAG. This chain connects TRBV5-1 to TRBJ2-1; no reliable D call. The read ends 3 residues early relative to the CDR3; the germline J gene fills the gap. CDR1 is SGHRS, CDR2 YFSETQ, per germline. The CDR3 contains 13 residues. The V end lost 4 bases, the J end lost 1 base, and 6 bases lay between the germline ends.

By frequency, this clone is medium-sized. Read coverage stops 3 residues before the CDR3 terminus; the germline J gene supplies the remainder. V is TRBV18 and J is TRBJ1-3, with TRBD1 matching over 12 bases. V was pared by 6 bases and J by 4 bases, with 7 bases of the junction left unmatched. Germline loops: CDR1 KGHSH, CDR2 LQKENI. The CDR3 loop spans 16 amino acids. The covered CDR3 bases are TGTGCCAGCTCGTCCGGGACAGGGGGCCGGGGAAACACC. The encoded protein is CASSSGTGGRGNT. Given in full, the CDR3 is CASSSGTGGRGNTIYF.

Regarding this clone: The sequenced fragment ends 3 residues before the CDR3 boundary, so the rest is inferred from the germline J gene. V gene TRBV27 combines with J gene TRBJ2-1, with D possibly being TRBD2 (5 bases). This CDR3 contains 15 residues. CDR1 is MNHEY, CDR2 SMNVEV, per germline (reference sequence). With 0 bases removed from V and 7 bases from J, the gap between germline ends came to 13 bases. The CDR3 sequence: CASSLSSVRLNEQFF. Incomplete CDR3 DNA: TGTGCCAGCAGTTTATCTAGCGTAAGGCTTAATGAG.

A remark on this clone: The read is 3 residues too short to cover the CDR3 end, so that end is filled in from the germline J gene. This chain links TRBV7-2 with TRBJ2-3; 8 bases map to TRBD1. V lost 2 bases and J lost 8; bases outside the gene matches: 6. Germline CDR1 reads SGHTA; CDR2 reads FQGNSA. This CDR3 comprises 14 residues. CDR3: CASSLKPGQGTQYF. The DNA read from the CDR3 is TGTGCCAGCAGCTTAAAACCCGGACAGGGTACG. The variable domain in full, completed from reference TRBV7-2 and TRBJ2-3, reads GAGVSQSPSNKVTEKGKDVELRCDPISGHTALYWYRQSLGQGLEFLIYFQGNSAPDKSGLPSDRFSAERTGGSVSTLTIQRTQQEDSAVYLCASSLKPGQGTQYFGPGTRLTVL.

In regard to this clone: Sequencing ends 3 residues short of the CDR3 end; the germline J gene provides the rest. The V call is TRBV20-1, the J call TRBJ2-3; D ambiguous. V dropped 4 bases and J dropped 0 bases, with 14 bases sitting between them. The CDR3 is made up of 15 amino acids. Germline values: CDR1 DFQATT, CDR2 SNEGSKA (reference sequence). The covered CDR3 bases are TGCAGTGCTACAAGACTCGCGACGAGCACAGATACG. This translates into CSATRLATSTDT. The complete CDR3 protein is CSATRLATSTDTQYF.